These T cell receptor beta chains were read from a single sample in a study of cytomegalovirus exposure and HLA in healthy donors. Repertoires were generated with immunoSEQ multiplex PCR, while TCRdb's copy carries only in-frame clones and drops some. The data contain hundreds of thousands of clones, approximately 80% of them singletons. Input material: PBMCs. These receptors were taken from a woman aged 25-40 years in good health and CMV-seropositive. Both conserved end residues are part of each CDR3. D genes are given only for firm matches. Some rows have no size entry. The others give once, few or many, or a class for an expanded clone.

D: .
size: .
V: TRBV2
J: TRBJ1-2
DNA: TGTGCCACCTACACCACGGGGGGCGGGTATGGCTACACCTTC
CDR3: CATYTTGGGYGYTF

D: .
size: .
V: TRBV5-8
J: TRBJ2-7
DNA: TGTGCCAGCAGCTTTAGGACCCCCGAGCAGTACTTC
CDR3: CASSFRTPEQYF

D: .
size: .
V: TRBV7-9
J: TRBJ1-5
DNA: TGTGCCAGCAGTCTCACGGGCAGTTATCAGCCCCAGCATTTT
CDR3: CASSLTGSYQPQHF

D: TRBD1
size: .
V: TRBV9
J: TRBJ2-1
DNA: TGTGCCAGCAGCGCCCACCCGGACAGGGGGAACAATGAGCAGTTCTTC
CDR3: CASSAHPDRGNNEQFF

D: .
size: .
V: TRBV7-9
J: TRBJ2-2
DNA: TGTGCCAGCAGCTTAGCAGGTGGAGTGCTGTTTTTT
CDR3: CASSLAGGVLFF

D: .
size: .
V: TRBV5-1
J: TRBJ1-2
DNA: TGCGCCAGCAGCTTGGAGCGTCACACTAACTATGGCTACACCTTC
CDR3: CASSLERHTNYGYTF

D: .
size: once
V: TRBV7-2
J: TRBJ2-7
DNA: TGTGCCAGCAGCTTAAACGTGAGGCCCTACGAGCAGTACTTC
CDR3: CASSLNVRPYEQYF

D: .
size: .
V: TRBV2
J: TRBJ1-2
DNA: TGTGCCAGCAGGGACTCGGGACGGCCCTATGGCTACACCTTC
CDR3: CASRDSGRPYGYTF

D: TRBD2
size: .
V: TRBV2
J: TRBJ2-2
DNA: TGTGCCAGCAGGCCACTAGCGGGAGGAGTTGGGGGGGAGCTGTTTTTT
CDR3: CASRPLAGGVGGELFF

D: .
size: few
V: TRBV7-9
J: TRBJ2-7
DNA: TGTGCCAGCAGCCGAGTTTTCGACGAGCAGTACTTC
CDR3: CASSRVFDEQYF

D: TRBD1
size: many
V: TRBV27
J: TRBJ1-1
DNA: TGTGCCAGCAGTTCGACAGGGAAAACTGAAGCTTTCTTT
CDR3: CASSSTGKTEAFF

D: .
size: .
V: TRBV9
J: TRBJ1-2
DNA: TGTGCCAGCAGCGTAGAAGGACATCCTCTAAACTATGGCTACACCTTC
CDR3: CASSVEGHPLNYGYTF

D: TRBD1
size: .
V: TRBV27
J: TRBJ1-2
DNA: TGTGCCAGCAGTTTGAGGGGGCAGGGAGGTACTTTCCGCTATGGCTACACCTTC
CDR3: CASSLRGQGGTFRYGYTF

D: .
size: .
V: TRBV11-1
J: TRBJ2-7
DNA: TGTGCCAGCAGCATGGGGGTCTACGAGCAGTACTTC
CDR3: CASSMGVYEQYF

D: TRBD2
size: few
V: TRBV2
J: TRBJ2-3
DNA: TGTGCCAGCAGCCAAGGACTAGCGGGAAGCACAGATACGCAGTATTTT
CDR3: CASSQGLAGSTDTQYF

D: .
size: once
V: TRBV27
J: TRBJ1-2
DNA: TGTGCCAGCAGTTTTGTGGGGGGGTATGGCTACACCTTC
CDR3: CASSFVGGYGYTF

D: .
size: .
V: TRBV30
J: TRBJ1-4
DNA: TGTGCCTGGAGTGTAAGGTGGGGGGACTTTGAAAAACTGTTTTTT
CDR3: CAWSVRWGDFEKLFF

D: .
size: .
V: TRBV4-3
J: TRBJ1-1
DNA: TGCGCCAGCAGCCAAGATAAGGCAGGATTGAACACTGAAGCTTTCTTT
CDR3: CASSQDKAGLNTEAFF

D: .
size: once
V: TRBV11-3
J: TRBJ1-1
DNA: TGTGCCAGCAGCGCCAGCCCGCACCCGAACACTGAAGCTTTCTTT
CDR3: CASSASPHPNTEAFF

D: .
size: .
V: TRBV12-2
J: TRBJ2-1
DNA: TGTGCAAGTCGCTTCGCCGGGACTAGCGGGAGGAACGCCTACAATGAGCAGTTCTTC
CDR3: CASRFAGTSGRNAYNEQFF

D: .
size: once
V: TRBV11-2
J: TRBJ1-5
DNA: TGTGCCAGCAGCTTGACCCTGGGGGCCCAGCCCCAGCATTTT
CDR3: CASSLTLGAQPQHF

D: .
size: few
V: TRBV5-4
J: TRBJ2-2
DNA: TGTGCCAGCAGCTTGGCCGGCACCGGGGAGCTGTTTTTT
CDR3: CASSLAGTGELFF

D: .
size: .
V: TRBV28
J: TRBJ2-7
DNA: TGTGCCACCTCTCTGGGTTTCTCCTACGAGCAGTACTTC
CDR3: CATSLGFSYEQYF

D: .
size: once
V: TRBV4-1
J: TRBJ2-7
DNA: TGCGCCAGCAGCCAAGCCGGGGTGCTGAACGAGCAGTACTTC
CDR3: CASSQAGVLNEQYF

D: .
size: .
V: TRBV5-1
J: TRBJ1-5
DNA: TGCGCCAGCAGCTTGGATGGGCAGGGTGATCAGCCCCAGCATTTT
CDR3: CASSLDGQGDQPQHF

D: .
size: .
V: TRBV19
J: TRBJ1-5
DNA: TGTGCCAGTAGTCCCGGACCGTCACGAAATCAGCCCCAGCATTTT
CDR3: CASSPGPSRNQPQHF

D: .
size: .
V: TRBV7-2
J: TRBJ1-4
DNA: TGTGCCAGCAGCACAGAGGGGATTTCTAATGAAAAACTGTTTTTT
CDR3: CASSTEGISNEKLFF

D: .
size: .
V: TRBV7-8
J: TRBJ2-7
DNA: TGTGCCAGCAGCACGGGTCCGGGACGATTAAACTACGAGCAGTACTTC
CDR3: CASSTGPGRLNYEQYF

D: TRBD2
size: .
V: TRBV27
J: TRBJ2-1
DNA: TGTGCCAGCAGTTTTATAGCGGGGGGCAATGAGCAGTTCTTC
CDR3: CASSFIAGGNEQFF

D: .
size: .
V: TRBV2
J: TRBJ2-7
DNA: TGTGCCAGCTCCTCGAGGGGCTGGGGTGAGCAGTACTTC
CDR3: CASSSRGWGEQYF

D: .
size: .
V: TRBV5-6
J: TRBJ2-7
DNA: TGTGCCAGCAGCCCACGCTGGGGTTCCTACGAGCAGTACTTC
CDR3: CASSPRWGSYEQYF

D: TRBD2
size: .
V: TRBV27
J: TRBJ2-3
DNA: TGTGCCAGCAACGAGGATCCGGGAGGGAGTACAGATACGCAGTATTTT
CDR3: CASNEDPGGSTDTQYF

D: TRBD2
size: .
V: TRBV27
J: TRBJ2-5
DNA: TGTGCCAGCAGTCGAGGACTAGCGGGAGTGCAAGAGACCCAGTACTTC
CDR3: CASSRGLAGVQETQYF

D: .
size: .
V: TRBV5-1
J: TRBJ2-7
DNA: TGCGCCAGCAGCTTGACAGAAGAGCAGTACTTC
CDR3: CASSLTEEQYF

D: .
size: once
V: TRBV30
J: TRBJ1-5
DNA: TGTGCCTGGAGTTTAGGGGACAATCAGCCCCAGCATTTT
CDR3: CAWSLGDNQPQHF